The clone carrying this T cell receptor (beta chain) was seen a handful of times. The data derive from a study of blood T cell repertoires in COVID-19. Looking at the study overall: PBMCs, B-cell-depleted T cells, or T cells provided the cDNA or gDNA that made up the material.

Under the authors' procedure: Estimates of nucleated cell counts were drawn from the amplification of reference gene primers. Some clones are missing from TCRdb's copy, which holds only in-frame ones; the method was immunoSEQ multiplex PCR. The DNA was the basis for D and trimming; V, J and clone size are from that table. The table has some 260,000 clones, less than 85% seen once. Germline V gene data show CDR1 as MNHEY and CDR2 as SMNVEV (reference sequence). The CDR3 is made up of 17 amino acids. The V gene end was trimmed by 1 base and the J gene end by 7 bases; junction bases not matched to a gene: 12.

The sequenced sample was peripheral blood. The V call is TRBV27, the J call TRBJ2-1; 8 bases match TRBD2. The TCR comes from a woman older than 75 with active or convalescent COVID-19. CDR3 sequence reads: CASSLLPESGSLNEQFF. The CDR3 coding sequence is TGTGCCAGCAGTTTATTACCCGAGAGCGGGAGCCTGAATGAGCAGTTCTTC.